This entry describes one T cell receptor beta chain. Its antigen has not been determined. No quality values exist for individual bases; no much larger clone is one base distant. The Qiagen DNeasy kit was used to extract genomic DNA both from unsorted PBMCs and from the negatively selected CD4+ and CD8+ fractions. TCR beta CDR3 regions were amplified by immunoSEQ multiplex PCR using primers annealing to V and J segments. A synthetic immune receptor repertoire was used to minimize amplification bias, and any residual bias was removed computationally once sequencing was done. The paper's data handling went like this. Custom Python scripts were used to quantify repertoire diversity as the Shannon entropy index. Unsorted, CD4+ and CD8+ repertoires were examined separately, except in combined analyses, for which CD4+ and CD8+ sequences were merged in silico. Clonal expansion was defined as at least a 2-fold frequency increase after treatment relative to C1D1, with a pseudocount of 0.5 for undetected baseline clones. Clones with 0 or 1 copy at C1D1 were defined as singleton clones, while clones with 2 or more copies were defined as non-singleton clones. Clones expanded in unsorted samples were labelled as CD4+, CD8+ or unknown by matching protein sequences in sorted samples from the same patient. Diversity changes from C1D1 to C4D1 were tested in paired samples using Wilcoxon tests. This is the immuneACCESS table as TCRdb keeps it, with only in-frame sequences that have V and J called. A part of the clones is gone; compared with another copy, unresolved V genes explain less than half, and the rest is unexplained. Clone size and the V and J calls come from that table; the DNA yielded D and trimming. In all, the sample holds about 64,000 clones, and under 95% of those were seen once. The ten largest clones represent 10% of the sample.

This sample was included in a study of PD-1 blockade in classical Hodgkin lymphoma (dated by TCRdb to between 2020 and 2021). Study-wide context: Nivolumab dosing was 3 mg/kg intravenously every 2 weeks, continuing until either disease progression or unacceptable toxicity. The study used CyTOF and TCR beta sequencing to define a peripheral blood immune signature of response to PD-1 blockade in classical Hodgkin lymphoma. Overall results and qualifications from the work: Trial patients with a complete response had baseline diversity similar to that of newly diagnosed patients, while partial responders and progressors had significantly lower diversity. The study covered only a single clinical trial cohort, and the causes of the repertoire differences, possibly disease activity or prior therapy, were still not defined. Diversity was lower in patients who began nivolumab less than 1 year after ASCT, so these patients were left out of later analyses to avoid confounding by immune reconstitution. A significant rise by C4D1 was seen in CD4+ but not CD8+ TCR diversity (p=0.0027 vs p=0.16), with the rise being most apparent in complete responders (p=0.02). Newly diagnosed patients were reported to have lower baseline TCR diversity than healthy donors, and relapsed/refractory patients were reported to have lower baseline TCR diversity still.

The time point label corresponds to: cycle 4 day 1 (C4D1), after less than 7 weeks of nivolumab. All trial patients had relapsed after autologous stem cell transplantation, with cohorts A, B and C differing in prior brentuximab vedotin exposure. The trial cohort comprised about 60 patients with relapsed/refractory classical Hodgkin lymphoma whose best overall responses were complete response, partial response or progressive disease. Single-agent nivolumab was administered to trial patients in the multi-cohort phase II CheckMate 205 trial. An independent review committee assessed best overall response by applying the 2007 International Working Group response criteria. PBMCs from the trial were collected at three points: immediately before nivolumab initiation (C1D1), and during therapy at cycle 2 day 1 and cycle 4 day 1. After peripheral blood was drawn into 8 mL Vacutainer Cell Preparation Tubes, PBMCs were isolated by centrifugation and then cryopreserved.

The CDR3 runs 12 amino acids, cysteine and phenylalanine included. Left in the record is the CDR3 DNA by itself, 36 bases read in frame from the first base. V loses 6 bases, J loses 5 bases, and the germline ends lie 14 bases apart. The CDR1 and CDR2 encoded by the germline V gene are SQVTM and ANQGSEA. The sample was peripheral blood mononuclear cells (PBMCs), taken before the fourth cycle of nivolumab. The chain links TRBV29-1 with TRBJ2-7; too little of a D gene remains to name it. This clonotype was sampled from a human donor with classical Hodgkin lymphoma. The CDR3 reads as follows: CSVERSTDEQYF. The DNA sequence is as follows: TGCAGCGTCGAACGTAGTACGGACGAGCAGTACTTC.